Included here is one T cell receptor beta chain sequence, with context. This entry is derived from a study of ipilimumab plus nivolumab after autologous stem cell transplantation. At the level of the study: A median of roughly 8 nivolumab and four to six ipilimumab doses were given.

The trim removed 1 base at V and 2 bases at J, leaving 5 bases unmatched. In germline, CDR1 is SGHTA, CDR2 FQGNSA. This CDR3 has 16 residues. Ipilimumab, 1 mg/kg, started 14 to 28 days after autologous transplant. Patients got 3 mg/kg IV nivolumab weeks 1, 4, 7, 10, then biweekly through week 26. Using immunoSEQ multiplex PCR, the repertoire was profiled, and TCRdb retains in-frame clones only, with some absent. The sample has some 16,000 clones, about 81% seen once. The chain has TRBV7-2 and TRBJ1-2, with 9 positions matching TRBD1. This sample comprised PBMCs, obtained in a trial of ipilimumab plus nivolumab as post-transplant consolidation. This receptor was obtained from a male donor with diffuse large B-cell lymphoma. CDR3 loop: CASSLGGGQGNYGYTF. Written as DNA, the CDR3 is TGTGCCAGCAGCTTAGGTGGAGGACAGGGGAACTATGGCTACACCTTC.